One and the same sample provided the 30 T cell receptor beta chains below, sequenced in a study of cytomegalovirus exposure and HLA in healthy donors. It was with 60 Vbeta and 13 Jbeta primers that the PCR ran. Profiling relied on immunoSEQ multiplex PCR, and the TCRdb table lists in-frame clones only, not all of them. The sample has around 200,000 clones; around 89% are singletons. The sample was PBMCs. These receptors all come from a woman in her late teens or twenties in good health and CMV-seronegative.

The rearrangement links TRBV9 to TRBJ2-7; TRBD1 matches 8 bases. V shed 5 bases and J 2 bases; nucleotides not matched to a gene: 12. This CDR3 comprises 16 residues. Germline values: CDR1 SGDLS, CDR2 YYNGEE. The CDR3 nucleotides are TGTGCCAGCAGTCCCGAGGTTGGGACAGGTCCCTACGAGCAGTACTTC. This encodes CASSPEVGTGPYEQYF.

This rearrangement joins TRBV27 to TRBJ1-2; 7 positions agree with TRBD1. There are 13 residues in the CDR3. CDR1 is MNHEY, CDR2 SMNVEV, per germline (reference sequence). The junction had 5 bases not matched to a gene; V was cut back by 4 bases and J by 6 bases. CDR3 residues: CASSSRGGDGYTF. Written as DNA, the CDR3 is TGTGCCAGCAGTTCGCGAGGGGGCGATGGCTACACCTTC.

In DNA, the CDR3 is TGCGCCAGCAGCTTGGCCTGGCCGGGGGAGAACGAGCAGTACTTC. Its translation: CASSLAWPGENEQYF. The chain carries TRBV5-1 and TRBJ2-7; D may be TRBD2 (6 bases). Germline assignment: CDR1 SGHRS and CDR2 YFSETQ. V gave up 0 bases and J gave up 5 bases, with 15 bases separating them. This CDR3 region has 15 residues.

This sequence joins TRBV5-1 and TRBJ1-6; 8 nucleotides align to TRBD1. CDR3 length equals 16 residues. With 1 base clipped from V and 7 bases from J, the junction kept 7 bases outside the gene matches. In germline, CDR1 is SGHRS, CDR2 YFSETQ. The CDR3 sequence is CASSLLIRDRNSPLHF. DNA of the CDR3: TGCGCCAGCAGCTTGTTAATACGGGACAGGAATTCACCCCTCCACTTT.

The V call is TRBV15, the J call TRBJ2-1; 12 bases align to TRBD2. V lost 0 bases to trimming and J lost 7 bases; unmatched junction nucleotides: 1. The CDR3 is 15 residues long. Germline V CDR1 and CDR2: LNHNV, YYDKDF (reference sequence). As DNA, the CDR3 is TGTGCCACCAGCAGAGAACTAGCGGGAGGTAATGAGCAGTTCTTC. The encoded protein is CATSRELAGGNEQFF.

CDR3 in amino acids: CASSDYSSRDEQYF. In DNA form, the CDR3 reads TGCGCCAGCAGTGACTACAGCTCGAGGGACGAGCAGTACTTC. V usage is TRBV10-1 and J usage is TRBJ2-7; the D gene is possibly TRBD2 (5 bases). This CDR3 has 14 amino acids. V lost 3 bases, J lost 5 bases, and 14 bases lay in between. Germline CDR1 WNHNN, CDR2 SYGVQD (reference sequence).

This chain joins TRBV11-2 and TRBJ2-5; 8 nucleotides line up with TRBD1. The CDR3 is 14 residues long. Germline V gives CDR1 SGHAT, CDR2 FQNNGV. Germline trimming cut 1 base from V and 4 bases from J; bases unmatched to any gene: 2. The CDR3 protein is CASSLVRGRETQYF. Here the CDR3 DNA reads TGTGCCAGCAGCTTAGTCAGGGGGCGAGAGACCCAGTACTTC.

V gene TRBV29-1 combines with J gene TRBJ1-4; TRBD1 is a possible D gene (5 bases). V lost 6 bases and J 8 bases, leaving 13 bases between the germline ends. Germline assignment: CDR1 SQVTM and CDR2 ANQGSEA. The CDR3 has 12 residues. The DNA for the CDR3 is TGCAGCGTCTATCGGGGGGAGGAAAAACTGTTTTTT. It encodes CSVYRGEEKLFF.

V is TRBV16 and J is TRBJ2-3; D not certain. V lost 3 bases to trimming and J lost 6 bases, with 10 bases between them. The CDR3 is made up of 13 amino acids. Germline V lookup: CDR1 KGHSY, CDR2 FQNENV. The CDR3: CASSQVSVDTQYF. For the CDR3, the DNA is TGTGCCAGCAGCCAGGTCAGTGTGGATACGCAGTATTTT.

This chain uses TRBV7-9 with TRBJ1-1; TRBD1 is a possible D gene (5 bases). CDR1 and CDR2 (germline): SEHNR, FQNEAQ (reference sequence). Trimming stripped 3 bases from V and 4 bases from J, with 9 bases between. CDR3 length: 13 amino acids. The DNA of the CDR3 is TGTGCCAGCAGCTTTGCCCAGGGCACTGAAGCTTTCTTT. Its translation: CASSFAQGTEAFF.

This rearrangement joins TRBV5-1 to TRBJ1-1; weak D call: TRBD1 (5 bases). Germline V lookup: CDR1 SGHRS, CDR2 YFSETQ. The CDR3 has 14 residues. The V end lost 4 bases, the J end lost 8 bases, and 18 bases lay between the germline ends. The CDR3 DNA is TGCGCCAGCAGCCCGATAGGGGAAGAAGCGGAAGCTTTCTTT. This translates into CASSPIGEEAEAFF.

The CDR3 reads CASSHILPNSPLHF. As DNA, the CDR3 is TGCGCCAGCAGCCATATTCTACCTAATTCACCCCTCCACTTT. The rearrangement joins TRBV4-1 to TRBJ1-6, with D unclear. Trimming shortened V by 3 bases and J by 6 bases, and 9 bases separated the two germline ends. CDR3 length: 14 residues. CDR1 is MGHRA and CDR2 is YSYEKL in the germline V gene.

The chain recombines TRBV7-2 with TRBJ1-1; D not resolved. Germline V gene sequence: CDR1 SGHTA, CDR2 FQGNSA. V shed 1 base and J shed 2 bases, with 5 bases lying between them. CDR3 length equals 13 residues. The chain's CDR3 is CASSLGQNTEAFF. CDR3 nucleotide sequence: TGTGCCAGCAGCTTAGGGCAAAACACTGAAGCTTTCTTT.

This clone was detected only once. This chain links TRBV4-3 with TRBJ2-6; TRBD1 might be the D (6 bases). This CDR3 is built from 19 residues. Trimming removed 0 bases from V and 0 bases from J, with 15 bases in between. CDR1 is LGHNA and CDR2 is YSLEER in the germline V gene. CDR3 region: CASSQEGSSGVSGANVLTF. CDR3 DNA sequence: TGCGCCAGCAGCCAAGAGGGCAGCTCAGGGGTCTCTGGGGCCAACGTCCTGACTTTC.

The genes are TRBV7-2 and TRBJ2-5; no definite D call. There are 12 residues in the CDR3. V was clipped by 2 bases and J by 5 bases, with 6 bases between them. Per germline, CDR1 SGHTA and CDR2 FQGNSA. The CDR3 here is CASSLWAETQYF. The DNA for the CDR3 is TGTGCCAGCAGCTTATGGGCGGAGACCCAGTACTTC.

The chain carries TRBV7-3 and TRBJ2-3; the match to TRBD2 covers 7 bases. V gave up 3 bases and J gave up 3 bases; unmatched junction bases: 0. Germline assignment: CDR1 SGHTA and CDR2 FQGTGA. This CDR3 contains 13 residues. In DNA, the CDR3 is TGTGCCAGCAGCTTGGGGGGGACAGATACGCAGTATTTT. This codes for CASSLGGTDTQYF.

DNA of the CDR3: TGTGCCACCTCGATCGGCGGATCCTACAATGAGCAGTTCTTC. This encodes CATSIGGSYNEQFF. The chain combines TRBV19 with TRBJ2-1, with D uncertain. Germline V gene lookup returns CDR1 LNHDA and CDR2 SQIVND (reference sequence). The CDR3 length is 14 residues. V was pared by 10 bases and J by 1 base, with 14 bases between.

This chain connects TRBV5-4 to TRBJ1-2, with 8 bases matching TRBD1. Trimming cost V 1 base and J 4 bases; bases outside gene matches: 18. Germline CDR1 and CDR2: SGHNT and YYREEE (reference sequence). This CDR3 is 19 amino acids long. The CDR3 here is CASSLTGGIKYGRSYGYTF. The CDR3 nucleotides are TGTGCCAGCAGCTTGACAGGGGGAATCAAATATGGACGGAGCTATGGCTACACCTTC.

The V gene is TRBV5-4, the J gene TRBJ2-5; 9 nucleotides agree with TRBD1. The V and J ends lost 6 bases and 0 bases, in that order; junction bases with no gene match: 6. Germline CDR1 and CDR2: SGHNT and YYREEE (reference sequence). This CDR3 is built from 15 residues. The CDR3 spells CASNYRGRNQETQYF. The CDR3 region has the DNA TGTGCCAGCAACTACAGGGGGCGCAACCAAGAGACCCAGTACTTC. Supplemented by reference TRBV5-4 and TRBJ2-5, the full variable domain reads ETGVTQSPTHLIKTRGQQVTLRCSSQSGHNTVSWYQQALGQGPQFIFQYYREEENGRGNFPPRFSGLQFPNYSSELNVNALELDDSALYLCASNYRGRNQETQYFGPGTRLLVL.

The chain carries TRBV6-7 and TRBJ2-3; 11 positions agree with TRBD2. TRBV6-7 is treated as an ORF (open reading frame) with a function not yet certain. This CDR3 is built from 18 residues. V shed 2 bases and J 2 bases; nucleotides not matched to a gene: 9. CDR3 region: CASSYNLAGGPNTDTQYF. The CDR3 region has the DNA TGTGCCAGCAGTTACAACCTAGCGGGGGGCCCGAACACAGATACGCAGTATTTT.

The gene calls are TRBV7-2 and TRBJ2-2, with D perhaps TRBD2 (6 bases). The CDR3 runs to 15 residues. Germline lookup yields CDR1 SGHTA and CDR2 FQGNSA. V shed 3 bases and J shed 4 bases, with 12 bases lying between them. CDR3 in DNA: TGTGCCAGCAGCTTTAGCGGCGGACCCACCGGGGAGCTGTTTTTT. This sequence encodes CASSFSGGPTGELFF.

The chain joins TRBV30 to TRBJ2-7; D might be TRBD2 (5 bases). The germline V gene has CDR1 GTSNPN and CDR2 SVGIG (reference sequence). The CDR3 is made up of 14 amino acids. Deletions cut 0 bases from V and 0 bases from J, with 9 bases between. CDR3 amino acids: CAWSVPGSSYEQYF. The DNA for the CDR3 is TGTGCCTGGAGTGTACCGGGGAGCTCCTACGAGCAGTACTTC.

CDR3 coding DNA: TGTGCCAGCAGCGAGGTACAGGGGCTGGCTTTCTTT. This encodes CASSEVQGLAFF. The chain links TRBV7-2 to TRBJ1-1; the match to TRBD1 covers 7 bases. J lost 11 bases, V lost 5 bases, and 8 bases had no gene match. This CDR3 contains 12 residues. The germline CDR1 and CDR2 sequences are SGHTA and FQGNSA.

CDR3 sequence: CASSLAPTGSLAKNIQYF. CDR3 bases: TGCGCCAGCAGCTTGGCCCCGACAGGCTCACTAGCCAAAAACATTCAGTACTTC. The V gene is TRBV5-1, the J gene TRBJ2-4, with D possibly TRBD1 on 6 matching bases. The length of the CDR3 is 18 residues. V was shortened by 0 bases and J by 0 bases, with 16 bases between the two germline ends. The germline gives CDR1 SGHRS, CDR2 YFSETQ.

CDR3 region: CASSESGRLYEQYF. DNA of the CDR3: TGCGCCAGCAGTGAAAGTGGCAGACTCTACGAGCAGTACTTC. The gene calls are TRBV10-1 and TRBJ2-7, with no clear D. Per the germline V gene, CDR1 is WNHNN and CDR2 is SYGVQD (reference sequence). V was clipped by 3 bases and J by 3 bases, with 12 bases between them. This CDR3 contains 14 residues.

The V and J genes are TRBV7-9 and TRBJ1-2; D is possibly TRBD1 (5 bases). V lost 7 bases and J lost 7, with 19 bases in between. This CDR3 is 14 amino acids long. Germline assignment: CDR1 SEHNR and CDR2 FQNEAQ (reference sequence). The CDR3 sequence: CASTPGGSRIGYTF. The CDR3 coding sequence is TGTGCCAGCACCCCGGGGGGGTCCCGAATTGGCTACACCTTC.

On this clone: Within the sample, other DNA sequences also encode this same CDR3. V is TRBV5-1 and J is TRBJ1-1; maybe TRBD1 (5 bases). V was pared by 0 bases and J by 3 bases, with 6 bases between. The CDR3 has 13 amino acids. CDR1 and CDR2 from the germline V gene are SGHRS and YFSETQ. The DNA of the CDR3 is TGCGCCAGCAGCTTGGGCAGGGACACTGAAGCTTTCTTT. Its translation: CASSLGRDTEAFF.

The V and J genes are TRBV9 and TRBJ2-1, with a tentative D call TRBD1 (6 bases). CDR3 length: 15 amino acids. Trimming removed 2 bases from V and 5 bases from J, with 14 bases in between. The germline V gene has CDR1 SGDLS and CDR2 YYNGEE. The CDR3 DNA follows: TGTGCCAGCAGCGTCTCAGGGGTAATCCACAATGAGCAGTTCTTC. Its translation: CASSVSGVIHNEQFF.

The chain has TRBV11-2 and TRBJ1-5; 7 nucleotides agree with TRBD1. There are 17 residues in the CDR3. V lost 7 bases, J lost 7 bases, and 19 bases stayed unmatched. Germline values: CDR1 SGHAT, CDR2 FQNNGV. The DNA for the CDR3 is TGTGCCAGCAAACATGTGACAGGGTCTTTCGCCGGGCAGCCCCAGCATTTT. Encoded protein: CASKHVTGSFAGQPQHF.

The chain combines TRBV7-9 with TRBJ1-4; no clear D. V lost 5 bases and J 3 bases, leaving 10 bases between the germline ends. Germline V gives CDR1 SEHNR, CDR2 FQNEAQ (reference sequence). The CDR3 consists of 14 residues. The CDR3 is CASSLYSANEKLFF. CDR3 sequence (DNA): TGTGCCAGCAGCCTTTACTCGGCTAATGAAAAACTGTTTTTT.